One sample yielded the 31 T cell receptor beta chains listed below, sequenced in a study of cytomegalovirus exposure and HLA in healthy donors. Primers for the PCR totalled 60 Vbeta and 13 Jbeta. Sequenced by immunoSEQ multiplex PCR; TCRdb stores in-frame clones only, minus some. Among 100,000 to 150,000 clones listed, 75% to 85% were seen once. Sequencing input: PBMCs. These receptors originate from a woman aged 50 to 60 in good health and CMV-seropositive.

This clone was seen a few times. This sequence joins TRBV10-3 and TRBJ2-7; tentatively, D is TRBD2 (5 bases). The V end was cut by 4 bases, the J end by 0 bases, with 16 bases between. This CDR3 contains 16 residues. CDR1 ENHRY and CDR2 SYGVKD come from the germline V gene. The CDR3 here is CAISAAPDSSSYEQYF. DNA of the CDR3: TGTGCCATCAGTGCGGCCCCGGACTCGAGCTCCTACGAGCAGTACTTC.

V and J are TRBV6-1 and TRBJ2-7; 9 bases align to TRBD1. The CDR3 totals 14 residues. The germline V gene encodes CDR1 MNHNS and CDR2 SASEGT. V dropped 10 bases and J dropped 2; count of bases not matched to a gene: 9. The CDR3 DNA reads TGTGCCACCTCGCGACAGGGGGGTACCTACGAGCAGTACTTC. This gives the protein CATSRQGGTYEQYF.

The count of this clone is one. The same CDR3 also results from other DNA sequences found in this sample. V is TRBV5-1 and J is TRBJ2-1, with 13 bases lining up with TRBD2. This CDR3 has 15 amino acids. Germline V lookup: CDR1 SGHRS, CDR2 YFSETQ. J gave up 9 bases and V 5 bases, and 8 bases lay outside the gene matches. The CDR3 DNA follows: TGCGCCAGCAGTTTCACTAGCGGGGGGGCCGGTGAGCAGTTCTTC. It specifies CASSFTSGGAGEQFF.

Only a few counts were recorded for this clone. The chain links TRBV5-6 to TRBJ1-2; 8 bases line up with TRBD1. The CDR3 consists of 15 residues. Per the germline V gene, CDR1 is SGHDT and CDR2 is YYEEEE. Trimming cost V 7 bases and J 2 bases; bases outside gene matches: 10. In nucleotides, the CDR3 is TGTGCCAGCGGGGACAGGCCCGGGTTGAACTATGGCTACACCTTC. It codes for CASGDRPGLNYGYTF.

The V and J genes are TRBV19 and TRBJ1-2; D perhaps matches TRBD1 (6 bases). Germline lookup yields CDR1 LNHDA and CDR2 SQIVND (reference sequence). V shed 7 bases and J shed 6 bases, with 21 bases lying between them. The CDR3 covers 15 residues. CDR3 in amino acids: CASTPYAVWGHGYTF. The CDR3 DNA reads TGTGCCAGTACCCCTTACGCCGTCTGGGGGCATGGCTACACCTTC.

The chain combines TRBV23-1 with TRBJ1-6, with D possibly being TRBD1 (5 bases). TRBV23-1 belongs to the ORF category, with a function that is uncertain. Trimming left V 11 bases short and J 5 bases short, with 13 bases between. The CDR3 has 13 residues. CDR3 loop: CAGGGNDNSPLHF. In DNA, the CDR3 is TGCGCCGGGGGGGGTAACGATAATTCACCCCTCCACTTT.

On this clone: At one end, the junction sequence differs from germline, possibly due to a read error. The chain is built from TRBV7-7 and TRBJ2-2, with TRBD2 matching over 9 bases. Germline V gene data show CDR1 as SSHAT and CDR2 as FNYEAQ (reference sequence). CDR3 length: 16 amino acids. CDR3 residues: CASSLSAGGNTGELFF. DNA for the CDR3: TGTGCTAGCAGCTTATCAGCGGGGGGCAACACCGGGGAGCTGTTTTTT.

The chain has TRBV7-2 and TRBJ2-1; TRBD2 is a possible D gene (6 bases). The germline V gene has CDR1 SGHTA and CDR2 FQGNSA. The CDR3 runs 15 residues. Trimming shortened V by 5 bases and J by 1 base, and 12 bases separated the two germline ends. CDR3 in DNA: TGTGCCAGCAGCCTCGGGAGCATGTCCTACAATGAGCAGTTCTTC. Its translation: CASSLGSMSYNEQFF.

V and J are TRBV19 and TRBJ2-7; tentatively, D is TRBD1 (6 bases). This CDR3 is 13 amino acids long. Looked up from germline, CDR1 is LNHDA and CDR2 is SQIVND (reference sequence). Trimming shortened V by 6 bases and J by 2 bases, and 11 bases separated the two germline ends. CDR3 amino acids: CASSKQGAYEQYF. In DNA, the CDR3 is TGTGCCAGTAGCAAACAGGGCGCCTACGAGCAGTACTTC.

The chain employs TRBV5-4 and TRBJ2-1; 8 positions agree with TRBD2. Trimming at V came to 2 bases and at J to 6 bases, leaving 7 bases not matched to a gene. Germline lookup yields CDR1 SGHNT and CDR2 YYREEE (reference sequence). The CDR3 covers 15 residues. CDR3 residues: CASSFPGRAGNEQFF. The CDR3 nucleotides are TGTGCCAGCAGCTTCCCCGGGAGGGCCGGCAATGAGCAGTTCTTC.

The rearrangement joins TRBV9 to TRBJ1-2, with D possibly matching TRBD1 (6 bases). The V and J ends lost 4 bases and 0 bases respectively, with 13 bases between them. The CDR3 contains 15 residues. Germline assignment: CDR1 SGDLS and CDR2 YYNGEE. The CDR3, as DNA: TGTGCCAGCAGCCCTGGGGGCACAGCTAACTATGGCTACACCTTC. Translating it yields CASSPGGTANYGYTF.

The chain is built from TRBV12-5 and TRBJ2-3; 10 bases are a match to TRBD2. The germline gives CDR1 LGHNT, CDR2 FRNRAP. There are 16 residues in the CDR3. V lost 1 base, J lost 2 bases, and 3 bases stayed unmatched. The CDR3 DNA follows: TGTGCTAGTGGTTTGGGGACTAGCGGCCTCACAGATACGCAGTATTTT. Protein: CASGLGTSGLTDTQYF.

The V and J genes are TRBV5-4 and TRBJ1-1; 8 nucleotides align to TRBD1. V lost 4 bases, J lost 3 bases, and 8 bases stayed unmatched. The CDR3 has 15 residues. CDR1 and CDR2 from the germline V gene are SGHNT and YYREEE (reference sequence). This chain's CDR3 is CASSPGQGSHTEAFF. The DNA of the CDR3 is TGTGCCAGCAGCCCTGGACAGGGAAGTCACACTGAAGCTTTCTTT.

This chain connects TRBV30 to TRBJ2-5; 12 bases line up with TRBD2. With V trimmed by 1 base and J by 1 base, 7 bases remained unmatched. The germline V gene encodes CDR1 GTSNPN and CDR2 SVGIG (reference sequence). CDR3 size: 17 residues. CDR3 sequence reads: CAWSGETSGSIQETQYF. The CDR3 DNA reads TGTGCCTGGAGTGGCGAGACTAGCGGGAGTATCCAAGAGACCCAGTACTTC. The whole variable domain, remainder taken from reference TRBV30 and TRBJ2-5, is SQTIHQWPATLVQPVGSPLSLECTVEGTSNPNLYWYRQAAGRGLQLLFYSVGIGQISSEVPQNLSASRPQDRQFILSSKKLLLSDSGFYLCAWSGETSGSIQETQYFGPGTRLLVL.

The chain recombines TRBV5-6 with TRBJ1-2, with D possibly matching TRBD1 (5 bases). This CDR3 spans 15 amino acids. The V end was cut by 4 bases, the J end by 7 bases, with 20 bases between. CDR1 SGHDT and CDR2 YYEEEE come from the germline V gene. For the CDR3, the DNA is TGTGCCAGCAGCCGGCGACGGGGGACTATTGGTGGCTACACCTTC. Translated, it gives CASSRRRGTIGGYTF.

This sequence joins TRBV6-5 and TRBJ1-1, with D unclear. Germline V gene data show CDR1 as MNHEY and CDR2 as SVGAGI. The CDR3 is made up of 13 amino acids. V was shortened by 8 bases and J by 4 bases, with 14 bases between the two germline ends. CDR3 loop: CASESDFTTEAFF. CDR3 coding DNA: TGTGCCAGCGAGTCTGACTTTACCACTGAAGCTTTCTTT.

This clone was observed a handful of times. The V and J genes are TRBV7-9 and TRBJ2-3, with TRBD2 as a possible D gene (5 bases). The V end lost 6 bases, the J end lost 0 bases, and 10 bases lay between the germline ends. This CDR3 region has 14 residues. The germline CDR1 and CDR2 sequences are SEHNR and FQNEAQ (reference sequence). The CDR3 spells CASRQTSSTDTQYF. The CDR3 bases are TGTGCCAGCAGGCAAACTAGTAGCACAGATACGCAGTATTTT.

CDR3 nucleotides: TGTGCCAGCGGCCGGTTAGTAGGACTGTTGAACACTGAAGCTTTCTTT. As protein: CASGRLVGLLNTEAFF. The chain is built from TRBV27 and TRBJ1-1; D is ambiguous. Trimming removed 8 bases at V and 0 bases at J, with 19 bases between. CDR3 length equals 16 residues. Germline V gene sequence: CDR1 MNHEY, CDR2 SMNVEV (reference sequence).

The chain employs TRBV27 and TRBJ1-4, with D uncertain. CDR1 MNHEY and CDR2 SMNVEV come from the germline V gene (reference sequence). Trimming removed 5 bases at V and 4 bases at J, with 2 bases between. The CDR3 runs 11 residues. The DNA for the CDR3 is TGTGCCAGCAGTCGTAATGAAAAACTGTTTTTT. Its translation: CASSRNEKLFF.

The chain links TRBV13 to TRBJ1-3, with 10 bases lining up with TRBD1. The CDR3 sequence is 17 residues long. From germline, CDR1 is PRHDT and CDR2 FYEKMQ (reference sequence). With 5 bases clipped from V and 3 bases from J, the junction kept 10 bases outside the gene matches. The CDR3 coding sequence is TGTGCCAGCAGCACGCAACAGACAGGGGGCCTTGGAAACACCATATATTTT. Protein: CASSTQQTGGLGNTIYF.

V is TRBV6-1 and J is TRBJ2-4, with D perhaps matching TRBD1 (5 bases). CDR1 is MNHNS, CDR2 SASEGT, per germline. The V end was cut by 8 bases, the J end by 1 base, with 12 bases between. The CDR3 has 14 residues. CDR3 protein: CASGHAGAKNIQYF. The CDR3 DNA sequence: TGTGCCAGCGGACACGCAGGGGCCAAAAACATTCAGTACTTC.

The rearrangement links TRBV6-6 to TRBJ2-7; 8 nucleotides align to TRBD1. Per germline, CDR1 MNHNY and CDR2 SVGAGI (reference sequence). V shed 4 bases, J shed 6 bases, and the junction held 5 bases outside the gene matches. The CDR3 is 13 amino acids. The CDR3 sequence is CASSSLTGAEQYF. CDR3 bases: TGTGCCAGCAGTTCCCTGACAGGGGCCGAGCAGTACTTC.

This clone was counted once. The V call is TRBV10-3, the J call TRBJ2-3; TRBD2 matches 11 bases. CDR3 length: 17 residues. CDR1 is ENHRY, CDR2 SYGVKD, per germline. Germline trimming cut 3 bases from V and 0 bases from J; bases unmatched to any gene: 5. This CDR3 reads CAISDMTSGTSTDTQYF. CDR3 nucleotide sequence: TGTGCCATCAGTGATATGACTAGCGGGACTAGCACAGATACGCAGTATTTT.

The CDR3 DNA reads as TGTGCCAGCAGGGCAGGGGGAGAGACCCAGTACTTC. This sequence encodes CASRAGGETQYF. The rearrangement joins TRBV2 to TRBJ2-5; 7 bases align to TRBD1. Germline V gene data show CDR1 as SNHLY and CDR2 as FYNNEI. Losses at the gene ends were 6 bases for V and 4 bases for J; bases not matched to a gene: 2. CDR3 size: 12 residues.

The V gene is TRBV7-3, the J gene TRBJ2-3, with TRBD2 identical over 8 bases. Trimming took 6 bases from V and 2 from J; bases not matched to a gene: 7. The V gene's germline CDR1 is SGHTA and CDR2 FQGTGA. The CDR3 consists of 15 residues. The CDR3 nucleotides are TGTGCCAGCAGTCTCCGGGGGGGAGACACAGATACGCAGTATTTT. Its translation: CASSLRGGDTDTQYF.

The CDR3 nucleotides read TGTGCCAGCAGCCCCGGAGACAGGGATGCTTCACCCCTCCACTTT. Protein product: CASSPGDRDASPLHF. The chain carries TRBV9 and TRBJ1-6; 7 positions agree with TRBD1. Germline V lookup: CDR1 SGDLS, CDR2 YYNGEE. The V gene end was trimmed by 4 bases and the J gene end by 9 bases; junction bases not matched to a gene: 10. The CDR3 has 15 amino acids.

The chain uses TRBV7-2 and TRBJ1-3, with TRBD1 matching over 9 bases. The J segment lost 4 bases and the V segment lost 5 bases, leaving 6 bases of the junction unmatched. Germline CDR1 is SGHTA and CDR2 is FQGNSA. The CDR3 covers 15 residues. The CDR3 protein is CASSRDRAKGNTIYF. Here the CDR3 DNA reads TGTGCCAGCAGCCGGGACAGGGCAAAAGGAAACACCATATATTTT. Variable domain in full (rest from reference TRBV7-2 and TRBJ1-3): GAGVSQSPSNKVTEKGKDVELRCDPISGHTALYWYRQSLGQGLEFLIYFQGNSAPDKSGLPSDRFSAERTGGSVSTLTIQRTQQEDSAVYLCASSRDRAKGNTIYFGEGSWLTVV.

V is TRBV2 and J is TRBJ2-2, with 7 bases lining up with TRBD1. There are 14 residues in the CDR3. V trimming: 9 bases; J trimming: 2 bases; junction bases outside the gene matches: 6. Germline V gene sequence: CDR1 SNHLY, CDR2 FYNNEI. The CDR3 sequence is CARGTAVNTGELFF. The CDR3 DNA reads as TGTGCCAGGGGGACAGCTGTTAACACCGGGGAGCTGTTTTTT.

V usage is TRBV11-2 and J usage is TRBJ2-1, with 7 bases that match TRBD2. The CDR3 is 17 amino acids. V gave up 4 bases and J gave up 0 bases; unmatched junction bases: 9. Germline CDR1 SGHAT, CDR2 FQNNGV. The CDR3 is CASSSKPSGLSYNEQFF. The CDR3 DNA reads TGTGCCAGCAGCTCGAAGCCTAGCGGACTCTCCTACAATGAGCAGTTCTTC. Drawing the rest from reference TRBV11-2 and TRBJ2-1, the complete variable domain is EAGVAQSPRYKIIEKRQSVAFWCNPISGHATLYWYQQILGQGPKLLIQFQNNGVVDDSQLPKDRFSAERLKGVDSTLKIQPAKLEDSAVYLCASSSKPSGLSYNEQFFGPGTRLTVL.

This sequence joins TRBV2 and TRBJ1-6; TRBD1 agrees at 7 bases. Looked up from germline, CDR1 is SNHLY and CDR2 is FYNNEI. The CDR3 loop spans 15 amino acids. The trim removed 5 bases at V and 8 bases at J, leaving 9 bases unmatched. CDR3 DNA sequence: TGTGCCAGCAGTTCACAGGGGCCATACGATTCACCCCTCCACTTT. As protein: CASSSQGPYDSPLHF.

The chain is built from TRBV7-6 and TRBJ2-7; 7 bases match TRBD1. CDR1 and CDR2 (germline): SGHVS, FNYEAQ. V lost 5 bases to trimming and J lost 2 bases; unmatched junction nucleotides: 3. The CDR3 is 13 amino acids. CDR3 sequence (DNA): TGTGCCAGCAGCCGACAGGGCCCCTACGAGCAGTACTTC. As protein: CASSRQGPYEQYF.